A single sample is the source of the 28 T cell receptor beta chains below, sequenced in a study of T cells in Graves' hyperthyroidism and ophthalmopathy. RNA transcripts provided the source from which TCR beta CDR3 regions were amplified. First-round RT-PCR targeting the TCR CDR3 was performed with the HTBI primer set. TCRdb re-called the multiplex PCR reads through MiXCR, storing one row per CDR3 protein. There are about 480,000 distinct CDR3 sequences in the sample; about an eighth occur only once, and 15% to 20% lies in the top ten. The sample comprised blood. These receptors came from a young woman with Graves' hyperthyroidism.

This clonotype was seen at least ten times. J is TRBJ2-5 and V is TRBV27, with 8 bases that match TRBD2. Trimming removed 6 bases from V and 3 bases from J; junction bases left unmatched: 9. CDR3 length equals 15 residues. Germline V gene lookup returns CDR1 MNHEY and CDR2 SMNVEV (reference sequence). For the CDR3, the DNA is TGTGCCAGCAGCTGGGGGCTAGCGGGCAAAGAGACCCAGTACTTC. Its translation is CASSWGLAGKETQYF.

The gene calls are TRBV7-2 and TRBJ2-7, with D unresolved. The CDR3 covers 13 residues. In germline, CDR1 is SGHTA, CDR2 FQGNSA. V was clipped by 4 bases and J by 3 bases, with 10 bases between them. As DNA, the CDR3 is TGTGCCAGCAGCTCGATGACGGGCTACGAGCAGTACTTC. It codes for CASSSMTGYEQYF.

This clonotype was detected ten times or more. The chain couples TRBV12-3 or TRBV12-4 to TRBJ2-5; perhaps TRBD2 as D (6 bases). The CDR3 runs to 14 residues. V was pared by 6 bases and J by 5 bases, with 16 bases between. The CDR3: CASRGGRRRETQYF. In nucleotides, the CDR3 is TGTGCCAGCAGGGGAGGACGGCGGCGGGAGACCCAGTACTTC.

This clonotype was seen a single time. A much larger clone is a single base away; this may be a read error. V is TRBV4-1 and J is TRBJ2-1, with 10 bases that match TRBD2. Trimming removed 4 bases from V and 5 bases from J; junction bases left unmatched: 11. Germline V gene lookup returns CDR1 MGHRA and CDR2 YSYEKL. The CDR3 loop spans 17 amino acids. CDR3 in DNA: TGCGCCAGCAGCCTGGAGTGGAGTACTAGCGGGGACAATGAGCAGTTCTTC. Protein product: CASSLEWSTSGDNEQFF.

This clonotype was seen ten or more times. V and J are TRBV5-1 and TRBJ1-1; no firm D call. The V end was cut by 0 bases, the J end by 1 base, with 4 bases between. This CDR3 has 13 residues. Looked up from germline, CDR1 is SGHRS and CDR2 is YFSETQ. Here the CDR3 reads CASSLEQNTEAFF. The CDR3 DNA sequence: TGCGCCAGCAGCTTGGAACAGAACACTGAAGCTTTCTTT.

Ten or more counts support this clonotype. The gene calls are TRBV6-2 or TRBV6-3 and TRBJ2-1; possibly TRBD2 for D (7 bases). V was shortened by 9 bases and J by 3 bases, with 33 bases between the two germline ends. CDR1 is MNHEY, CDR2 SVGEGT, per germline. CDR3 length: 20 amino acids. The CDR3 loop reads CASSSELLRGWLAVYNEQFF. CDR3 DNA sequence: TGTGCCAGTAGCTCGGAACTTTTAAGGGGGTGGCTAGCGGTCTACAATGAGCAGTTCTTC.

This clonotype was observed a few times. The CDR3 DNA sequence: TGTGCCATCAGCGGACTGCGAGGAACTATAGAGCAGTACTTC. It encodes CAISGLRGTIEQYF. The V call is TRBV10-3, the J call TRBJ2-7; possible D gene TRBD2, 5 bases. The V gene lost 6 bases and the J gene lost 7 bases, with 19 bases spanning the gap. The V gene's germline CDR1 is ENHRY and CDR2 SYGVKD. This CDR3 contains 14 residues.

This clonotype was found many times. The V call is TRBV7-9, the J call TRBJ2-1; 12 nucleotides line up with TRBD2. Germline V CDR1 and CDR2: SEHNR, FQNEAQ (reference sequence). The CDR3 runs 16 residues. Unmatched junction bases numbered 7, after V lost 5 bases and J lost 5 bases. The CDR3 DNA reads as TGTGCCAGCAGCCGGATAACTAGCGGGAGGAACAATGAGCAGTTCTTC. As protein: CASSRITSGRNNEQFF.

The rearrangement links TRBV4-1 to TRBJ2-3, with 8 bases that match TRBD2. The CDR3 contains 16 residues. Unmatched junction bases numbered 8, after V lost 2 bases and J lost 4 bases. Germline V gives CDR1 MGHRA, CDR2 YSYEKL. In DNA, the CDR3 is TGCGCCAGCAGCCAAACGGCGGGAGGTAGGGCAGATACGCAGTATTTT. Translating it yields CASSQTAGGRADTQYF.

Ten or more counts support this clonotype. The CDR3 DNA reads TGTGCCAGCAGCCCCTCCGGGACAGCTGGCTACACCTTC. Translated, it gives CASSPSGTAGYTF. The rearrangement links TRBV13 to TRBJ1-2, with 7 bases that match TRBD1. Germline V gives CDR1 PRHDT, CDR2 FYEKMQ (reference sequence). The CDR3 totals 13 residues. Unmatched junction bases numbered 7, after V lost 5 bases and J lost 7 bases.

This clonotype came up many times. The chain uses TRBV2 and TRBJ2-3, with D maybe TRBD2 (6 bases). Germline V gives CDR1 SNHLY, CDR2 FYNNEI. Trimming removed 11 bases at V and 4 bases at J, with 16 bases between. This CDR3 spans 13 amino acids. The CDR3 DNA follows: TGTGCCCTCTTGCGGGATTGGTCAGATACGCAGTATTTT. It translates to CALLRDWSDTQYF.

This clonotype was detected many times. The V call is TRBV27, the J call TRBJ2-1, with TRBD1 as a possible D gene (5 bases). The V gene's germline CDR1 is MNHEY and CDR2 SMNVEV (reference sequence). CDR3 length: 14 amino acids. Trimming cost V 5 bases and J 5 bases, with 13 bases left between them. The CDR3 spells CASSPPGLHNEQFF. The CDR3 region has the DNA TGTGCCAGCAGTCCCCCAGGGCTACACAATGAGCAGTTCTTC.

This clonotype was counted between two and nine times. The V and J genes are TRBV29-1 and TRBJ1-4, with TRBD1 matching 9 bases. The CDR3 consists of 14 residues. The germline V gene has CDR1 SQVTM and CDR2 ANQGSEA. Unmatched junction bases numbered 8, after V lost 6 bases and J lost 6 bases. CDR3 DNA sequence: TGCAGCGTGGCTACAGGGGGCGGGTATGAAAAACTGTTTTTT. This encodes CSVATGGGYEKLFF.

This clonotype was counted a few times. This CDR3 is CGGQGTINEKLFF. CDR3 nucleotide sequence: TGCGGGGGCCAGGGGACGATTAATGAAAAACTGTTTTTT. This rearrangement joins TRBV20-1 to TRBJ1-4; possibly TRBD1 for D (6 bases). The germline V gene has CDR1 DFQATT and CDR2 SNEGSKA (reference sequence). CDR3 length: 13 amino acids.

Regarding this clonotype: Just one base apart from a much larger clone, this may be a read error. CDR3 residues: CASSLDQRPGRNAEAFF. The CDR3, as DNA: TGCGCCAGCAGCTTGGACCAGAGACCGGGACGGAACGCTGAAGCTTTCTTT. This chain links TRBV5-1 with TRBJ1-1, with TRBD1 as a possible D gene (5 bases). In germline, CDR1 is SGHRS, CDR2 YFSETQ. CDR3 length: 17 residues.

CDR3 residues: CAVGLVDNEQFF. The CDR3 DNA follows: TGTGCCGTAGGACTAGTCGACAATGAGCAGTTCTTC. V is TRBV10-3 and J is TRBJ2-1, with 7 bases fitting TRBD2. CDR3 length: 12 amino acids. Germline assignment: CDR1 ENHRY and CDR2 SYGVKD. V shed 11 bases, J shed 5 bases, and the junction held 6 bases outside the gene matches.

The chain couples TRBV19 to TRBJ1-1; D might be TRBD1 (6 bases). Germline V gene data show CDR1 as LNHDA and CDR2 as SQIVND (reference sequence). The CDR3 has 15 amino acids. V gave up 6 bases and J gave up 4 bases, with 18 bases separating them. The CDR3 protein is CASSWTVRRGTEAFF. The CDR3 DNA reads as TGTGCCAGTAGCTGGACAGTGCGGCGAGGCACTGAAGCTTTCTTT.

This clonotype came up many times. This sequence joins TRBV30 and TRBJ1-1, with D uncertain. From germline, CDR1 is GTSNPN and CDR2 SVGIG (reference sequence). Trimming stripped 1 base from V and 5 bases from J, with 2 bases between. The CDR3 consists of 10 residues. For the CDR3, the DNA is TGTGCCTGGAGTGGGACTGAAGCTTTCTTT. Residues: CAWSGTEAFF.

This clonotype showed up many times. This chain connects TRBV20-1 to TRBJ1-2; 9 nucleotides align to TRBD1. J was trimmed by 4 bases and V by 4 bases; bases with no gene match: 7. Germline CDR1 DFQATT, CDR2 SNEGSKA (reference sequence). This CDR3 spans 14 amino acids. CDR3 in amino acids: CSAKTGTGSYGYTF. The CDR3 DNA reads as TGCAGTGCTAAGACCGGGACAGGGTCCTATGGCTACACCTTC.

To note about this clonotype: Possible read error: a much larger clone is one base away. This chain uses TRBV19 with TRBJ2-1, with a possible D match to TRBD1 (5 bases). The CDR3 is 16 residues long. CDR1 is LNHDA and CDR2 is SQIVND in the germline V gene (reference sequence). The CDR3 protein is CDSSMARTPPYNEQFF. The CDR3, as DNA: TGTGACAGTAGTATGGCACGGACACCCCCCTACAATGAGCAGTTCTTC.

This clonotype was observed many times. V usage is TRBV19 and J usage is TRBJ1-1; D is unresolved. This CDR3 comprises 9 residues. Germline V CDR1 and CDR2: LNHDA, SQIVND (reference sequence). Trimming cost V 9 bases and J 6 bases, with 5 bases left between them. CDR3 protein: CASGPEAFF. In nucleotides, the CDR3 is TGTGCCAGCGGGCCTGAAGCTTTCTTT.

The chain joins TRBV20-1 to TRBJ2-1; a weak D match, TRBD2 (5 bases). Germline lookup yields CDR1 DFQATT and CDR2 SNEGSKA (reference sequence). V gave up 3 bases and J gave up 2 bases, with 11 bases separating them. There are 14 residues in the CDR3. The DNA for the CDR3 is TGCAGTGCTAGTTATGTGGGAGCCTACAATGAGCAGTTCTTC. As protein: CSASYVGAYNEQFF.

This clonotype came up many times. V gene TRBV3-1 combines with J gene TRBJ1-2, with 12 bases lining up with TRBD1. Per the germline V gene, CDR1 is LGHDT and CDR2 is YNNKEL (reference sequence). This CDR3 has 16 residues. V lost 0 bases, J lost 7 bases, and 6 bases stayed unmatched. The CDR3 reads CASSQDRDRGRSGYTF. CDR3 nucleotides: TGTGCCAGCAGCCAAGATAGGGACAGGGGGCGGAGTGGCTACACCTTC. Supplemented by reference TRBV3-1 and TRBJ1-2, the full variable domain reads DTAVSQTPKYLVTQMGNDKSIKCEQNLGHDTMYWYKQDSKKFLKIMFSYNNKELIINETVPNRFSPKSPDKAHLNLHINSLELGDSAVYFCASSQDRDRGRSGYTFGSGTRLTVV.

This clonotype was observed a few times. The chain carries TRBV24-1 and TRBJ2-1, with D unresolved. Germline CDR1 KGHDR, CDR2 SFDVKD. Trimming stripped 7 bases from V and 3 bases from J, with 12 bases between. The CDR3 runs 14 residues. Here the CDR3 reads CATSESGFYNEQFF. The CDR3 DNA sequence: TGTGCCACCAGCGAATCGGGCTTCTACAATGAGCAGTTCTTC.

CDR3 loop: CASSLVAGGRSGNQPQHF. As DNA, the CDR3 is TGTGCCAGCAGCTTAGTGGCAGGGGGCAGATCGGGCAATCAGCCCCAGCATTTT. The chain has TRBV7-9 and TRBJ1-5, with 8 bases identical to TRBD1. V was pared by 1 base and J by 2 bases, with 10 bases of the junction left unmatched. CDR1 and CDR2 from the germline V gene are SEHNR and FQNEAQ (reference sequence). This CDR3 has 18 amino acids.

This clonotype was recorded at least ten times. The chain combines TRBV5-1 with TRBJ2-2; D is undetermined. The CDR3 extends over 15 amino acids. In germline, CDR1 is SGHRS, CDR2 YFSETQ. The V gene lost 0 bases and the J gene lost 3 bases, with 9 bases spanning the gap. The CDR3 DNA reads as TGCGCCAGCAGCTTGGACACTTGGGACACCGGGGAGCTGTTTTTT. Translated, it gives CASSLDTWDTGELFF. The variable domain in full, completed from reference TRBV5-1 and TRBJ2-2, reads KAGVTQTPRYLIKTRGQQVTLSCSPISGHRSVSWYQQTPGQGLQFLFEYFSETQRNKGNFPGRFSGRQFSNSRSEMNVSTLELGDSALYLCASSLDTWDTGELFFGEGSRLTVL.

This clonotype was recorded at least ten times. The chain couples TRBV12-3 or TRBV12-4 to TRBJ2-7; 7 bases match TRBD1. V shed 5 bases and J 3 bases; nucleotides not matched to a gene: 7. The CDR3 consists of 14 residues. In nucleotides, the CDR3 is TGTGCCAGCAGTGATGACAGGGCGTTCTACGAGCAGTACTTC. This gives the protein CASSDDRAFYEQYF.

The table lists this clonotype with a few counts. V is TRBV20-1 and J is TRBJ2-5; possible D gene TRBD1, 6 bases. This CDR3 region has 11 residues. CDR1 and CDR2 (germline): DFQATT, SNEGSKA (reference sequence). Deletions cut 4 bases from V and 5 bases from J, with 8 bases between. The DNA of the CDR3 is TGCAGTGCTACCCAGGGGGAGACCCAGTACTTC. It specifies CSATQGETQYF.